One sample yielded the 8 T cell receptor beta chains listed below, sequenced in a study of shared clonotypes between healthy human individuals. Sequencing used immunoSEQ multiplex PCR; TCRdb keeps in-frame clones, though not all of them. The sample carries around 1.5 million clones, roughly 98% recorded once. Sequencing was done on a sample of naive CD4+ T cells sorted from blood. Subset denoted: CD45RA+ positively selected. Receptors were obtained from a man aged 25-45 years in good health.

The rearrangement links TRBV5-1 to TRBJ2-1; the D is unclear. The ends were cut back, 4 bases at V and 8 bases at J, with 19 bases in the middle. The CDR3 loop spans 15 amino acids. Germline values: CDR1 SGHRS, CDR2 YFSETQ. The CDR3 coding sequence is TGCGCCAGCAGCGCCGATTATAGGGTCAGTCATGAGCAGTTCTTC. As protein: CASSADYRVSHEQFF.

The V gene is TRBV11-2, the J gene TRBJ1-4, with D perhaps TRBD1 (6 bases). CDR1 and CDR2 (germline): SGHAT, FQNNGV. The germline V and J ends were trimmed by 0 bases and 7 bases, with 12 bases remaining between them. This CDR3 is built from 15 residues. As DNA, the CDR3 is TGTGCCAGCAGCTTAGATGGCAGGGGAACTGAAAAACTGTTTTTT. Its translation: CASSLDGRGTEKLFF.

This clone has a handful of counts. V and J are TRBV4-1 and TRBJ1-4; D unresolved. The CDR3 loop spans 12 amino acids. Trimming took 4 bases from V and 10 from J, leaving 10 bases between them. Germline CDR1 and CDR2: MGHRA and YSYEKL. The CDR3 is CASSRPLGKLFF. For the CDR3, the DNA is TGCGCCAGCAGCCGGCCTTTAGGAAAACTGTTTTTT.

CDR3 residues: CASMLAGGNNEQFF. The CDR3 DNA sequence: TGTGCCAGCATGTTAGCGGGAGGGAACAATGAGCAGTTCTTC. The chain links TRBV28 to TRBJ2-1, with 11 bases matching TRBD2. CDR3 size: 14 residues. V trimming: 7 bases; J trimming: 5 bases; junction bases outside the gene matches: 4. Per germline, CDR1 MDHEN and CDR2 SYDVKM.

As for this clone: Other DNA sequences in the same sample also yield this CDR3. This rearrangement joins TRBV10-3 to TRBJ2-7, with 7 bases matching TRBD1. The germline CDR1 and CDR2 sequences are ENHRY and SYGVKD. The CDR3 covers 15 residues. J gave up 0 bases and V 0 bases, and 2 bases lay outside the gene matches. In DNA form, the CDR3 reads TGTGCCATCAGTGAGTCTACAGGGGCCTCCTACGAGCAGTACTTC. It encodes CAISESTGASYEQYF.

CDR3 nucleotide sequence: TGTGCCAGCAGCTCCCGGACAAGCACAGATACGCAGTATTTT. It yields the protein CASSSRTSTDTQYF. The V and J genes are TRBV16 and TRBJ2-3, with D possibly being TRBD1 (5 bases). The V and J ends lost 5 bases and 0 bases respectively, with 9 bases between them. The germline gives CDR1 KGHSY, CDR2 FQNENV. This CDR3 region has 14 residues.

In nucleotides, the CDR3 is TGTGCCAGCTGTTTTAGGGGAGCAGATACGCAGTATTTT. Amino acid sequence: CASCFRGADTQYF. The V call is TRBV6-1, the J call TRBJ2-3, with D possibly being TRBD1 or TRBD2 (5 bases each). CDR3 length: 13 residues. CDR1 is MNHNS and CDR2 is SASEGT in the germline V gene. The ends were cut back, 8 bases at V and 4 bases at J, with 13 bases in the middle.

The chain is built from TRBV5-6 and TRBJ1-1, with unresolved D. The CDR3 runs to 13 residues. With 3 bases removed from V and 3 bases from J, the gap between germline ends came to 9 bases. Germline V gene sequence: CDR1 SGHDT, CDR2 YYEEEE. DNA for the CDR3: TGTGCCAGCAGCTCCCCGCCTTACACTGAAGCTTTCTTT. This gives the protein CASSSPPYTEAFF.